One and the same sample provided the 28 T cell receptor beta chains below, sequenced in a study of T cell responses to AZD1222 COVID-19 vaccine. Only in-frame clones appear in the TCRdb table, and some are missing; sequencing was by immunoSEQ multiplex PCR. Of more than 120,000 clones listed, approximately 86% were seen once; the top ten hold approximately 4.7%. Sample: peripheral blood, taken 28 days after the second AZD1222 dose. The receptors stem from an adult who received the AZD1222 COVID-19 vaccine.

For the CDR3, the DNA is TGTGCCAGCAGTGCCATTCGGGACACTGAAGCTTTCTTT. Amino acids: CASSAIRDTEAFF. The rearrangement links TRBV6-4 to TRBJ1-1, with unresolved D. The CDR3 is 13 amino acids. V was cut by 4 bases and J by 3 bases, with 9 bases left in between. CDR1 and CDR2 (germline): MRHNA, SNTAGT.

This chain connects TRBV27 to TRBJ1-2; 9 bases agree with TRBD1. Germline-derived CDR1 and CDR2 are MNHEY and SMNVEV (reference sequence). V gave up 5 bases and J gave up 6 bases; unmatched junction bases: 13. This CDR3 has 16 amino acids. The CDR3: CASSLGTGGAPNGYTF. CDR3 coding DNA: TGTGCCAGCAGTCTCGGAACAGGGGGCGCACCTAATGGCTACACCTTC.

This sequence joins TRBV28 and TRBJ2-3, with D unclear. This CDR3 is built from 12 residues. CDR1 and CDR2 from the germline V gene are MDHEN and SYDVKM. Trimming pared 4 bases from V and 7 bases from J, leaving 9 bases between. The CDR3, as DNA: TGTGCCAGCAGTTCCCCCCCGAATACGCAGTATTTT. Translation: CASSSPPNTQYF.

The CDR3 sequence: CASSQSWADYGYTF. The CDR3 DNA reads TGTGCCAGCAGCCAATCTTGGGCGGACTATGGCTACACCTTC. The rearrangement uses TRBV16 and TRBJ1-2; D remains unclear. Germline V lookup: CDR1 KGHSY, CDR2 FQNENV. The CDR3 spans 14 residues. Trimming took off 0 bases at V and 3 bases at J, with 8 bases between the two ends.

This clone was observed a handful of times. The chain links TRBV7-2 to TRBJ2-1, with TRBD2 identical over 13 bases. Trimming at V came to 0 bases and at J to 10 bases, leaving 6 bases not matched to a gene. Germline V gives CDR1 SGHTA, CDR2 FQGNSA. The CDR3 spans 16 residues. The CDR3 here is CASSLAGTSGTWEQFF. CDR3 coding DNA: TGTGCCAGCAGCTTAGCAGGGACTAGCGGGACTTGGGAGCAGTTCTTC.

CDR3 protein: CASSPSRGGQSYEQYF. The CDR3 nucleotides read TGTGCCAGCAGTCCCTCCAGGGGGGGGCAGTCCTACGAGCAGTACTTC. The genes are TRBV27 and TRBJ2-7; either TRBD1 or TRBD2 may fit D (7 bases each). The CDR3 contains 16 residues. The germline V gene encodes CDR1 MNHEY and CDR2 SMNVEV (reference sequence). V was trimmed by 5 bases and J by 1 base, leaving 18 bases between them.

V is TRBV4-1 and J is TRBJ2-1; 9 bases fit TRBD1. The V segment lost 0 bases and the J segment 8 bases; nucleotides outside the gene matches: 8. There are 16 residues in the CDR3. The germline gives CDR1 MGHRA, CDR2 YSYEKL. The DNA for the CDR3 is TGCGCCAGCAGCCAAGATGTCGGACAGGGGTGGGATGAGCAGTTCTTC. It codes for CASSQDVGQGWDEQFF.

The V gene is TRBV12-3 or TRBV12-4, the J gene TRBJ2-2; possibly TRBD1 for D (5 bases). This CDR3 contains 12 residues. V gave up 8 bases and J gave up 6 bases, with 10 bases separating them. The CDR3 region has the DNA TGTGCCAGCCAGGGTTTTGCCGGGGAGCTGTTTTTT. It encodes CASQGFAGELFF.

The V and J genes are TRBV30 and TRBJ1-5, with a possible D match to TRBD1 (5 bases). V lost 2 bases, J lost 9 bases, and 14 bases lay in between. This CDR3 is 13 amino acids long. CDR1 and CDR2 from the germline V gene are GTSNPN and SVGIG (reference sequence). CDR3 DNA: TGTGCCTGGAGTCCCCTCTCGAGGGGGCCCCAGCATTTT. It is translated as CAWSPLSRGPQHF.

The V call is TRBV19, the J call TRBJ1-2; D call uncertain. V was cut by 6 bases and J by 8 bases, with 22 bases left in between. This CDR3 is built from 15 residues. Germline V lookup: CDR1 LNHDA, CDR2 SQIVND (reference sequence). The CDR3 protein is CASRGPSDLVSGYTF. The CDR3 DNA reads as TGTGCCAGTAGAGGCCCGTCCGATCTGGTGTCAGGCTACACCTTC.

The chain joins TRBV19 to TRBJ1-1, with D perhaps TRBD1 (5 bases). Per the germline V gene, CDR1 is LNHDA and CDR2 is SQIVND (reference sequence). V dropped 0 bases and J dropped 5 bases, with 13 bases sitting between them. The CDR3 spans 15 residues. The CDR3 DNA follows: TGTGCCAGTAGTATAGACCCCTTGGGGGGGACTGAAGCTTTCTTT. Amino acid sequence: CASSIDPLGGTEAFF. The variable domain in full, with the rest retrieved from reference TRBV19 and TRBJ1-1, is DGGITQSPKYLFRKEGQNVTLSCEQNLNHDAMYWYRQDPGQGLRLIYYSQIVNDFQKGDIAEGYSVSREKKESFPLTVTSAQKNPTAFYLCASSIDPLGGTEAFFGQGTRLTVV.

The CDR3 DNA is TGTGCCAGCAGCCTCCTGGTGAACACTGAAGCTTTCTTT. It translates to CASSLLVNTEAFF. V is TRBV28 and J is TRBJ1-1, with no clear D. Per the germline V gene, CDR1 is MDHEN and CDR2 is SYDVKM. Between the trimmed V and J ends, which lost 6 bases and 0 bases, there was a span of 8 bases. This CDR3 has 13 residues.

Points on this clone: Sequence at one end of the junction differs from germline and may be a read error. The sample contains more than one DNA sequence encoding this CDR3. CDR3 nucleotides: TGTGCCAGCAGTTTGGTTAGCGGTCAAGAGACCCAGTACTTC. This encodes CASSLVSGQETQYF. V usage is TRBV5-4 and J usage is TRBJ2-5; D is possibly TRBD2 (6 bases). Germline-derived CDR1 and CDR2 are SGHNT and YYREEE (reference sequence). The CDR3 contains 14 residues.

This clone was seen only once. V is TRBV5-6 and J is TRBJ1-1, with D hard to call. Germline CDR1 SGHDT, CDR2 YYEEEE. V lost 1 base and J 5 bases, leaving 9 bases between the germline ends. CDR3 length equals 13 residues. The CDR3: CASSLNRLTEAFF. The DNA of the CDR3 is TGTGCCAGCAGCTTGAACAGATTGACTGAAGCTTTCTTT.

The chain is built from TRBV18 and TRBJ2-6; 10 positions match TRBD1. The V and J ends lost 5 bases and 0 bases, in that order; junction bases with no gene match: 4. CDR1 KGHSH and CDR2 LQKENI come from the germline V gene. The CDR3 has 17 residues. CDR3 sequence: CASSLGQGSSGANVLTF. CDR3 coding DNA: TGTGCCAGCTCATTGGGACAGGGGAGCTCTGGGGCCAACGTCCTGACTTTC.

This sequence joins TRBV19 and TRBJ1-2; a weak D match, TRBD1 (5 bases). Deletions cut 3 bases from V and 2 bases from J, with 10 bases between. The germline CDR1 and CDR2 sequences are LNHDA and SQIVND (reference sequence). The CDR3 length is 14 residues. The CDR3 protein is CASSILNRNYGYTF. For the CDR3, the DNA is TGTGCCAGTAGTATTTTAAACAGGAACTATGGCTACACCTTC.

This sequence joins TRBV6-4 and TRBJ1-1, with 10 bases identical to TRBD1. Germline V gene sequence: CDR1 MRHNA, CDR2 SNTAGT. Trimming removed 6 bases from V and 1 base from J; junction bases left unmatched: 5. The CDR3 has 15 amino acids. Here the CDR3 reads CASRLRDRGNTEAFF. The DNA for the CDR3 is TGTGCCAGCAGACTCCGGGACAGGGGGAACACTGAAGCTTTCTTT.

This chain uses TRBV24-1 with TRBJ2-3; weak D call: TRBD1 (6 bases). This CDR3 is 14 amino acids long. Trimming stripped 3 bases from V and 6 bases from J, with 12 bases between. Per the germline V gene, CDR1 is KGHDR and CDR2 is SFDVKD. The CDR3 region is CATSDQGGPDTQYF. The CDR3 DNA reads TGTGCCACCAGTGATCAAGGGGGTCCCGATACGCAGTATTTT.

J is TRBJ2-2 and V is TRBV2, with D possibly TRBD1 on 6 matching bases. Germline V lookup: CDR1 SNHLY, CDR2 FYNNEI. The CDR3 is made up of 13 amino acids. Trimming took 11 bases from V and 6 from J, leaving 16 bases between them. CDR3 in amino acids: CAGRTAVPGELFF. CDR3 sequence (DNA): TGTGCCGGACGGACAGCGGTCCCCGGGGAGCTGTTTTTT.

This chain links TRBV29-1 with TRBJ1-1, with 7 bases aligning to TRBD1. Germline assignment: CDR1 SQVTM and CDR2 ANQGSEA. CDR3 length: 13 residues. Germline trimming cut 3 bases from V and 4 bases from J; bases unmatched to any gene: 5. For the CDR3, the DNA is TGCAGCGTTGACGACAGGGAGGGCACTGAAGCTTTCTTT. Protein sequence: CSVDDREGTEAFF.

The chain links TRBV14 to TRBJ1-3; TRBD1 matches at 9 bases. CDR1 and CDR2 from the germline V gene are SGHDN and FVKESK. The CDR3 is 15 amino acids. V dropped 0 bases and J dropped 7; count of bases not matched to a gene: 4. The CDR3 here is CASSQDTGGWNTIYF. The CDR3 DNA reads as TGTGCCAGCAGCCAAGATACAGGGGGCTGGAACACCATATATTTT.

Only a few counts were recorded for this clone. The chain employs TRBV18 and TRBJ1-4, with a tentative D call TRBD1 (5 bases). Germline assignment: CDR1 KGHSH and CDR2 LQKENI. The CDR3 is 14 amino acids. Trimming left V 2 bases short and J 6 bases short, with 10 bases between. The CDR3 region has the DNA TGTGCCAGCTCACCAAACATGGGGCATGAAAAACTGTTTTTT. Encoded protein: CASSPNMGHEKLFF.

The chain recombines TRBV12-5 with TRBJ2-1, with D possibly TRBD1 on 5 matching bases. Germline-derived CDR1 and CDR2 are LGHNT and FRNRAP. The CDR3 sequence is 17 residues long. The V end lost 0 bases, the J end lost 7 bases, and 19 bases lay between the germline ends. CDR3 nucleotides: TGTGCTAGTGGTTTGGTTGCTTCCAGGGCAGTAGTGAATGAGCAGTTCTTC. Amino acids: CASGLVASRAVVNEQFF.

The genes are TRBV30 and TRBJ2-5; TRBD2 agrees at 7 bases. The CDR3 runs 15 residues. CDR1 and CDR2 (germline): GTSNPN, SVGIG (reference sequence). V shed 0 bases, J shed 5 bases, and the junction held 9 bases outside the gene matches. CDR3 coding DNA: TGTGCCTGGAGTGTACAGGCGGGAGCCAGGGAGACCCAGTACTTC. Translated, it gives CAWSVQAGARETQYF.

This clone has only a few counts. The V and J genes are TRBV19 and TRBJ2-7; weak D call: TRBD1 (5 bases). Trimming took off 8 bases at V and 0 bases at J, with 11 bases between the two ends. CDR3 length: 13 amino acids. Looked up from germline, CDR1 is LNHDA and CDR2 is SQIVND (reference sequence). The CDR3 reads CASSTADSYEQYF. The CDR3 nucleotides are TGTGCCAGTTCGACAGCCGACTCCTACGAGCAGTACTTC. Drawing the rest from reference TRBV19 and TRBJ2-7, the complete variable domain is DGGITQSPKYLFRKEGQNVTLSCEQNLNHDAMYWYRQDPGQGLRLIYYSQIVNDFQKGDIAEGYSVSREKKESFPLTVTSAQKNPTAFYLCASSTADSYEQYFGPGTRLTVT.

This clone was seen only once. The chain couples TRBV27 to TRBJ2-3; 11 bases agree with TRBD2. Germline CDR1 reads MNHEY; CDR2 reads SMNVEV (reference sequence). The CDR3 loop spans 16 amino acids. Germline trimming cut 4 bases from V and 1 base from J; bases unmatched to any gene: 4. CDR3 DNA: TGTGCCAGCAGTTATTCACTAGCGGGGGGCACAGATACGCAGTATTTT. Protein sequence: CASSYSLAGGTDTQYF.

The CDR3 DNA follows: TGTGCCAGCAGCTCGGGACAGACCTTGTCCTACACCTTC. This codes for CASSSGQTLSYTF. The V gene is TRBV6-5, the J gene TRBJ1-2; 7 nucleotides line up with TRBD1. The CDR3 spans 13 residues. Germline V CDR1 and CDR2: MNHEY, SVGAGI. V shed 6 bases and J 10 bases; nucleotides not matched to a gene: 11.

This chain uses TRBV5-1 with TRBJ1-3, with D hard to call. The CDR3 runs to 14 residues. Trimming removed 0 bases at V and 9 bases at J, with 13 bases between. Germline V gives CDR1 SGHRS, CDR2 YFSETQ. CDR3 loop: CASSLAGPVGTIYF. Written as DNA, the CDR3 is TGCGCCAGCAGCTTGGCCGGCCCCGTGGGCACCATATATTTT.